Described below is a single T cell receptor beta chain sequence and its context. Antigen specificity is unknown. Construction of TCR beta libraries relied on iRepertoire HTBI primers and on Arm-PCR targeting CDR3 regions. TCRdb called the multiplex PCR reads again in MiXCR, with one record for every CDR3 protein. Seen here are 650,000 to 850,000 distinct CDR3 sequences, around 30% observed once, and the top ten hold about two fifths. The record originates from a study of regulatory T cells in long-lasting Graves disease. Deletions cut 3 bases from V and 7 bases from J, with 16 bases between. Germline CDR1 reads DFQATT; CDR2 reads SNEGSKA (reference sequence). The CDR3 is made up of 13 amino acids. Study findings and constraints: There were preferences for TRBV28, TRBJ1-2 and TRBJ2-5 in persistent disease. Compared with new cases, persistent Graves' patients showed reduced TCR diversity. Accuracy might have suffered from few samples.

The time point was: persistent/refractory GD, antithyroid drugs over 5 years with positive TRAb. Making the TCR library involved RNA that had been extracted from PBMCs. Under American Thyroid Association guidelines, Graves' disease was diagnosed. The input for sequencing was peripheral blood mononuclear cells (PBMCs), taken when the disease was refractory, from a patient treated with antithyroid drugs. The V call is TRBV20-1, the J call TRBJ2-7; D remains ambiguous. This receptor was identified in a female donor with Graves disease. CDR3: CSASSITPGEQYF. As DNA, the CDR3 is TGCAGTGCTAGTTCGATTACCCCCGGGGAGCAGTACTTC.